This record concerns one T cell receptor (beta chain) sequence. Its antigen is unidentified. With a much larger clone just one base away, this may be a read error. Across 18 months, stable Graves' hyperthyroidism was marked by no progression to ophthalmopathy. The data belong to a study of T cells in Graves' hyperthyroidism and ophthalmopathy. For the study at large: Sampling of peripheral blood happened at initial diagnosis, prior to any treatment.

Regions amplified from RNA transcripts were the TCR beta CDR3 regions. An initial round of RT-PCR targeting the TCR CDR3 relied on the HTBI primer set. TCRdb fed the multiplex PCR reads into MiXCR, producing one record per CDR3 protein. The sample lists around 450,000 distinct CDR3 sequences, roughly 14% occurring once. This CDR3 contains 12 residues. Germline V gene lookup returns CDR1 SGHVS and CDR2 FQNEAQ. V was trimmed by 7 bases and J by 8 bases, leaving 12 bases between them. Findings and caveats of the study: In the analysis, a 13 V-J model separated ophthalmopathy from stable hyperthyroidism.

The sequencing input was blood. The chain couples TRBV7-8 to TRBJ2-4; D could derive from TRBD1 or TRBD2 (5 bases each). This clonotype originated in a young woman with Graves' hyperthyroidism. Here the CDR3 reads CASTPGPDIQYF. CDR3 nucleotide sequence: TGTGCCAGCACCCCGGGACCAGACATTCAGTACTTC.